The entry below gives a single T cell receptor (beta chain) sequence along with its context. This entry comes from a study of blood T cell repertoires in COVID-19. The protocol was immunoSEQ multiplex PCR, while the TCRdb copy is restricted to in-frame clones and leaves out a portion. The data contain around 200,000 clones, 70% to 90% of them singletons. The CDR3 totals 14 residues. CDR1 and CDR2 from the germline V gene are SGHVS and FNYEAQ. The V gene lost 2 bases and the J gene lost 10 bases, with 12 bases spanning the gap. The chain combines TRBV7-6 with TRBJ1-6; weak D call: TRBD1 (6 bases). Sequencing was performed on peripheral blood. The receptor was isolated from a man between 60 and 75 years old with acute or convalescent COVID-19. CDR3 DNA: TGTGCCAGCAGCTTATCAGGGGCTAGGTCACCCCTCCACTTT. It yields the protein CASSLSGARSPLHF.